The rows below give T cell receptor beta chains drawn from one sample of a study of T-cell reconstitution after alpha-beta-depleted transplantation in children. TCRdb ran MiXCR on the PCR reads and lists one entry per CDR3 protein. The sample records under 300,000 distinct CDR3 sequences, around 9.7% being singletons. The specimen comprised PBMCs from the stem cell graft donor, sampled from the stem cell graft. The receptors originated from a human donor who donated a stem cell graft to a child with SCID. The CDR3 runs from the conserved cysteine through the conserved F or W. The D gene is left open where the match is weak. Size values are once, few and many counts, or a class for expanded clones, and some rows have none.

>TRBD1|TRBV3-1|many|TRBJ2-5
CASILSTGGWGETQYF
TGTGCCAGCATCCTTTCGACAGGGGGCTGGGGGGAGACCCAGTACTTC
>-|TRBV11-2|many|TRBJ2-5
CASSLGAEFQETQYF
TGTGCCAGCAGCTTAGGAGCGGAGTTCCAAGAGACCCAGTACTTC
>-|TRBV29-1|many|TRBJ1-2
CSVEDHSANYGYTF
TGCAGCGTTGAAGATCATTCGGCTAACTATGGCTACACCTTC
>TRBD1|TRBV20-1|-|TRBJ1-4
CSARDHMDRGEEKLFF
TGCAGTGCTAGAGATCACATGGACAGGGGAGAAGAAAAACTGTTTTTT
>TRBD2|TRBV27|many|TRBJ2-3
CASSFGLALTDTQYF
TGTGCCAGCAGTTTCGGACTAGCTTTGACAGATACGCAGTATTTT
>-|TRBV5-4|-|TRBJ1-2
CASSDQRRFEGGYTF
TGTGCCAGCAGCGATCAACGGCGGTTTGAAGGCGGCTACACCTTC
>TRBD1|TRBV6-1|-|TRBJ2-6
CASSEMDRFNVLTF
TGTGCCAGCAGTGAGATGGACAGGTTTAACGTCCTGACTTTC
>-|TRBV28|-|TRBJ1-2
CASSLGDNRDYGYTF
TGTGCCAGCAGTTTAGGGGACAATAGGGACTATGGCTACACCTTC
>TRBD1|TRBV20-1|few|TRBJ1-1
CSAFPGQYNTEAFF
TGCAGTGCTTTCCCGGGACAGTATAACACTGAAGCTTTCTTT
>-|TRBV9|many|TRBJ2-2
CASSVDWGADGELFF
TGTGCCAGCAGCGTAGATTGGGGGGCGGACGGGGAGCTGTTTTTT
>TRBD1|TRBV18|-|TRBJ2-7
CASSPTGQVYEQYF
TGTGCCAGCTCACCAACGGGACAGGTCTACGAGCAGTACTTC
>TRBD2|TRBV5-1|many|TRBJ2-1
CASSLVPTSENNEQFF
TGCGCCAGCAGCTTGGTCCCGACTAGCGAAAACAATGAGCAGTTCTTC
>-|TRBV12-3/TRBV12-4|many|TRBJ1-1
CASTPEGWGTNTEAFF
TGTGCCAGCACCCCAGAGGGGTGGGGGACGAACACTGAAGCTTTCTTT
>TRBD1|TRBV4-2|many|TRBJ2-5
CASSQDFGRGNLMGQETQYF
TGTGCCAGCAGCCAAGATTTTGGCAGGGGGAACTTAATGGGGCAGGAGACCCAGTACTTC
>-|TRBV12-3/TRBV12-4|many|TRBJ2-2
CASLRRGSRNTGELFF
TGTGCCAGCCTTCGGAGGGGCAGTAGGAACACCGGGGAGCTGTTTTTT
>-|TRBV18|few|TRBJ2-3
CASSPPRGMNTDTQYF
TGTGCCAGCTCACCACCTAGGGGGATGAATACAGATACGCAGTATTTT
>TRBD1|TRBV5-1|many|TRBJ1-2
CASSLMTGADYGYTF
TGCGCCAGCAGCTTGATGACAGGGGCGGACTATGGCTACACCTTC